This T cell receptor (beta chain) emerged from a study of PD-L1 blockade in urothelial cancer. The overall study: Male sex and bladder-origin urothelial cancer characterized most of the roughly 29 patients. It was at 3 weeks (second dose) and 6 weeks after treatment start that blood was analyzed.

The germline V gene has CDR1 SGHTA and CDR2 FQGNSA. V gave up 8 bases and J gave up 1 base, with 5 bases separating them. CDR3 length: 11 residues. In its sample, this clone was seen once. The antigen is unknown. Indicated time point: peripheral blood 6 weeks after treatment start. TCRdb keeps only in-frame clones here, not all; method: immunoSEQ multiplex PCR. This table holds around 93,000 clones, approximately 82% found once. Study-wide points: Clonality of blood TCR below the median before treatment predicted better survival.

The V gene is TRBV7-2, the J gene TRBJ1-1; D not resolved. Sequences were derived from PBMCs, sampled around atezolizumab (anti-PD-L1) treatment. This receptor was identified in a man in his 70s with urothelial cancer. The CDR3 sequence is CASLKNTEAFF. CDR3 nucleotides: TGTGCCAGCTTAAAGAACACTGAAGCTTTCTTT.